This T cell receptor beta chain was recorded in a study of T-cell reconstitution after alpha-beta-depleted transplantation in children. The library targeted TCRbeta and was prepared with unique molecular identifiers. TCRdb redid the calling of the PCR reads with MiXCR, one entry per CDR3 protein. The sample includes fewer than 1 million distinct CDR3 sequences, about 16% seen only once; the top ten take roughly 4.8%. Trimming pared 3 bases from V and 8 bases from J, leaving 8 bases between. CDR3 length: 12 amino acids. This clonotype has only a few counts. This specimen consisted of PBMCs, mostly from graft donor cells, obtained 360 days after TCRalphabeta/CD19-depleted stem cell transplant. V gene TRBV12-3 or TRBV12-4 combines with J gene TRBJ2-1; TRBD2 is a possible D gene (6 bases). The origin of this receptor is a male patient between 10 and 17 years old who had a stem cell transplant for acute lymphoblastic leukemia, so the T cells may come from the graft donor. CDR3 DNA: TGTGCCAGCAGTTTTGCGGGACATGAGCAGTTCTTC. Translating gives CASSFAGHEQFF.